This is a list of T cell receptor beta chains from one sample in a study of cytotoxic CD8 clonotypes in ibrutinib-treated CLL. Libraries were prepared by immunoSEQ multiplex PCR; TCRdb keeps only in-frame clonotypes and omits some of them. The table shows over 110,000 clones, with less than 95% occurring only once. The sequencing used PBMCs, collected after 12 months of ibrutinib treatment. These TCRs come from a human donor with chronic lymphocytic leukemia. CDR3s include the opening cysteine and the closing phenylalanine or tryptophan. A D gene is named only where the DNA matches it firmly. Expanded clones get a size class; other rows say once, few or many, or leave the size out.

>TRBJ2-7|.|.|TRBV9
TGTGCCAGCAGCGTAGGGACAGAGCTCTCCTACGAGCAGTACTTC
CASSVGTELSYEQYF
>TRBJ2-7|few|.|TRBV6-5
TGTGCCAGCAGTTCCTTCACTCGGTCATCCCCCTACGAGCAGTACTTC
CASSSFTRSSPYEQYF
>TRBJ2-3|.|TRBD2|TRBV5-1
TGCGCCAGCAGCTCCCTAGCGGGCAAACCAGATACGCAGTATTTT
CASSSLAGKPDTQYF
>TRBJ1-1|.|.|TRBV6-5
TGTGCCAGCAGTTACAGGGTTGACACTGAAGCTTTCTTT
CASSYRVDTEAFF
>TRBJ2-1|.|TRBD1|TRBV27
TGTGCCAGCAGTTTAAAGGGACAGGGGGGTGAGCAGTTCTTC
CASSLKGQGGEQFF
>TRBJ2-2|few|.|TRBV2
TGTGCCAGCAGTCCCAGTCTGTCCGTTGGGTCCGGGGAGCTGTTTTTT
CASSPSLSVGSGELFF
>TRBJ1-3|.|TRBD1|TRBV7-9
TGTGCCAGCAGCGGAGGGGACAGGACCTCTGGAAACACCATATATTTT
CASSGGDRTSGNTIYF
>TRBJ2-7|.|.|TRBV6-5
TGTGCCAGCACCGACCCCGGGGGCTCCTACGAGCAGTACTTC
CASTDPGGSYEQYF
>TRBJ2-1|.|TRBD2|TRBV6-6
TGTGCCAGCACCCCCCGACTAGCGGGGGGGAATGAGCAGTTCTTC
CASTPRLAGGNEQFF
>TRBJ1-2|.|TRBD1|TRBV7-9
TGTGCCAGCAGCCCAGGGACAGGGGAGGGGAAGGGCTACACCTTC
CASSPGTGEGKGYTF
>TRBJ2-3|.|.|TRBV11-3
TGTGCCAGCAGCCTAGGGTCTCAGGGTTCTAGCACAGATACGCAGTATTTT
CASSLGSQGSSTDTQYF
>TRBJ1-5|.|.|TRBV27
TGTGCCAGCAGTCTAAGGGACAGCAATCAGCCCCAGCATTTT
CASSLRDSNQPQHF
>TRBJ2-1|.|.|TRBV2
TGTGCCAGCAGTGTAGATCATACTCACTACAATGAGCAGTTCTTC
CASSVDHTHYNEQFF
>TRBJ2-1|.|TRBD2|TRBV4-2
TGTGCCAGCAGCTATACTAGCGGGACCTACAATGAGCAGTTCTTC
CASSYTSGTYNEQFF
>TRBJ2-7|.|.|TRBV28
TGTGCCAGCAGTTTAAGAGGGGACTTCAACTACGAGCAGTACTTC
CASSLRGDFNYEQYF
>TRBJ2-5|.|.|TRBV11-3
TGTGCCAGCAGCTTGGGAGGAGCCAGGGAAGAGACCCAGTACTTC
CASSLGGAREETQYF
>TRBJ2-5|.|TRBD2|TRBV20-1
TGCACAGGGACTAAACAAGAGACCCAGTACTTC
CTGTKQETQYF
>TRBJ2-7|.|TRBD2|TRBV7-2
TGTGCCAGCATCGGGGGGTTTGACTACGAGCAGTACTTC
CASIGGFDYEQYF
>TRBJ1-1|.|.|TRBV19
TGTGCCAGTAGTAAGACAGGCTCGAACACTGAAGCTTTCTTT
CASSKTGSNTEAFF
>TRBJ2-3|once|TRBD1|TRBV30
TGTGCCTTAGGACAGGGGGGCGCAGATACGCAGTATTTT
CALGQGGADTQYF
>TRBJ1-1|.|TRBD1|TRBV19
TGTGCCAGTCGGGACAGGGGTAATGAAGCTTTCTTT
CASRDRGNEAFF
>TRBJ2-7|.|TRBD1|TRBV28
TGTGCCAGCACCCAGACAGGGGGTGTTATCGAGCAGTACTTC
CASTQTGGVIEQYF
>TRBJ2-7|.|.|TRBV28
TGTGCCAGCACTAGGACTTCGTTAATGTACGAGCAGTACTTC
CASTRTSLMYEQYF
>TRBJ2-7|.|TRBD2|TRBV14
TGTGCCAGCAACTTAGCGGGAGATCTTTACGAGCAGTACTTC
CASNLAGDLYEQYF
>TRBJ1-5|.|.|TRBV29-1
TGCAGCGTTCAGGTTCATAGCAATCAGCCCCAGCATTTT
CSVQVHSNQPQHF
>TRBJ2-7|.|TRBD2|TRBV9
TGTGCCAGCAGCGAAGGACTAGCGGGGGCCTCCTACGAGCAGTACTTC
CASSEGLAGASYEQYF